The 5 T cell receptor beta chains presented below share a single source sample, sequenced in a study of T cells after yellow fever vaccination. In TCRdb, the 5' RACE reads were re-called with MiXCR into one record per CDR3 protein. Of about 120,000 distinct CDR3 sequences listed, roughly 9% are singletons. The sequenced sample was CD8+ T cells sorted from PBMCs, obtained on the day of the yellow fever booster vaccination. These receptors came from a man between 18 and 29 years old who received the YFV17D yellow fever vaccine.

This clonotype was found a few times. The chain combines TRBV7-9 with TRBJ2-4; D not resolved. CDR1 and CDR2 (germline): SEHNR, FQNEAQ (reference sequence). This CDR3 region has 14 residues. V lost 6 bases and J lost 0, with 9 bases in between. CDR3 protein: CASSPDLAKNIQYF. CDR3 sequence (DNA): TGTGCCAGCAGTCCGGACCTAGCCAAAAACATTCAGTACTTC.

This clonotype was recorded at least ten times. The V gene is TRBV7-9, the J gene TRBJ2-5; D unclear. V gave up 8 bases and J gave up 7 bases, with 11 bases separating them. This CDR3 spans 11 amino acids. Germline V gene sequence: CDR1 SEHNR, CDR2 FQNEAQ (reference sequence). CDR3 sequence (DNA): TGTGCCAGCCACCCTGATGGGACCCAGTACTTC. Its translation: CASHPDGTQYF. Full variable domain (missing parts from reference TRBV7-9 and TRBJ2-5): DTGVSQNPRHKITKRGQNVTFRCDPISEHNRLYWYRQTLGQGPEFLTYFQNEAQLEKSRLLSDRFSAERPKGSFSTLEIQRTEQGDSAMYLCASHPDGTQYFGPGTRLLVL.

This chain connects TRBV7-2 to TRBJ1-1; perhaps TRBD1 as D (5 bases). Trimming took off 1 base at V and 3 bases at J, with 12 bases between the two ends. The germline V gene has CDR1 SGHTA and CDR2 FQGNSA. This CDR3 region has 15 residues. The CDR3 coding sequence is TGTGCCAGCAGCTTAGTGGGGCTGGGAGACACTGAAGCTTTCTTT. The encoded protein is CASSLVGLGDTEAFF.

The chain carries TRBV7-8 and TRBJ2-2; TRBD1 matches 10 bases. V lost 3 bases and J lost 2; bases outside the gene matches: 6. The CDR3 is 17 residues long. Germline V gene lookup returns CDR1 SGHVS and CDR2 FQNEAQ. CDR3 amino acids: CASSFLGTGANTGELFF. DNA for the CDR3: TGTGCCAGCAGCTTCCTCGGGACAGGGGCTAACACCGGGGAGCTGTTTTTT.

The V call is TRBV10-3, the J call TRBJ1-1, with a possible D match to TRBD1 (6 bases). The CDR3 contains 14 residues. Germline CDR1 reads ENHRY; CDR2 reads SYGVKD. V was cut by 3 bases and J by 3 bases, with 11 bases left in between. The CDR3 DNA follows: TGTGCCATCAGTGAAGGTGGGGGCGACACTGAAGCTTTCTTT. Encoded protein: CAISEGGGDTEAFF.